These 19 T cell receptor beta chains were sequenced from one sample in a study of T cell repertoires in cytomegalovirus infection. TCRdb re-derived calls from the reads in MiXCR, one entry per CDR3 protein. The sample holds approximately 500,000 distinct CDR3 sequences; about 11% are singletons and the top ten take roughly 10%. Sequenced material: PBMCs. The receptors were sampled from a human donor in good health (CMV status not recorded). Some clones in this sample may be carry-over from other donors' samples.

This clonotype was observed a few times. The genes are TRBV12-5 and TRBJ1-1, with a tentative D call TRBD1 (5 bases). V was shortened by 5 bases and J by 0 bases, with 13 bases between the two germline ends. Germline CDR1 LGHNT, CDR2 FRNRAP. The CDR3 runs to 15 residues. CDR3 sequence (DNA): TGTGCTAGTGGTCTTGACACAGGTATGAACACTGAAGCTTTCTTT. It yields the protein CASGLDTGMNTEAFF.

J is TRBJ1-3 and V is TRBV28, with D perhaps TRBD1 (6 bases). Trimming stripped 10 bases from V and 3 bases from J, with 13 bases between. Germline CDR1 MDHEN, CDR2 SYDVKM. The CDR3 has 13 amino acids. This chain's CDR3 is CATLTGLGNTIYF. As DNA, the CDR3 is TGTGCCACCCTGACAGGCCTTGGAAACACCATATATTTT.

This clonotype was counted many times. V usage is TRBV7-8 and J usage is TRBJ2-7; D possibly corresponds to TRBD2 (5 bases). CDR1 and CDR2 from the germline V gene are SGHVS and FQNEAQ. The CDR3 is 14 residues long. Trimming pared 5 bases from V and 2 bases from J, leaving 13 bases between. The CDR3 protein is CASSVGDRTYEQYF. Written as DNA, the CDR3 is TGTGCCAGCAGCGTGGGAGATCGGACCTACGAGCAGTACTTC.

This clonotype was seen ten or more times. This rearrangement joins TRBV14 to TRBJ2-1, with 11 bases fitting TRBD2. The germline gives CDR1 SGHDN, CDR2 FVKESK. The CDR3 has 21 amino acids. The J segment lost 0 bases and the V segment lost 3 bases, leaving 16 bases of the junction unmatched. The DNA of the CDR3 is TGTGCCAGCAGCCATCGCCCCGGACTAGCGGGCGTACAAAGCTCCTACAATGAGCAGTTCTTC. Protein product: CASSHRPGLAGVQSSYNEQFF.

The gene calls are TRBV5-1 and TRBJ2-2; tentatively, D is TRBD1 (6 bases). Germline V gene lookup returns CDR1 SGHRS and CDR2 YFSETQ. CDR3 length: 12 residues. V was pared by 7 bases and J by 4 bases, with 8 bases between. DNA of the CDR3: TGCGCCAGCTTACAGGGCACCGGGGAGCTGTTTTTT. It encodes CASLQGTGELFF. The full variable domain, in which reference TRBV5-1 and TRBJ2-2 provide the parts outside the CDR3, is KAGVTQTPRYLIKTRGQQVTLSCSPISGHRSVSWYQQTPGQGLQFLFEYFSETQRNKGNFPGRFSGRQFSNSRSEMNVSTLELGDSALYLCASLQGTGELFFGEGSRLTVL.

This clonotype was seen a few times. This chain uses TRBV20-1 with TRBJ1-1, with D tentatively TRBD1 (6 bases). Trimming cost V 2 bases and J 4 bases, with 11 bases left between them. The CDR3 contains 13 residues. Germline values: CDR1 DFQATT, CDR2 SNEGSKA (reference sequence). The CDR3 DNA sequence: TGCAGTGCTAGATACCGAGGGGGCACTGAAGCTTTCTTT. It translates to CSARYRGGTEAFF.

This clonotype was counted many times. The genes are TRBV28 and TRBJ2-1, with D maybe TRBD2 (6 bases). The CDR3 is 13 amino acids. Germline V gene data show CDR1 as MDHEN and CDR2 as SYDVKM. Trimming took off 11 bases at V and 4 bases at J, with 15 bases between the two ends. CDR3 sequence reads: CASRRDSYNEQFF. The CDR3 DNA sequence: TGTGCCTCGCGGCGGGACTCATACAATGAGCAGTTCTTC.

This clonotype has more than one count but fewer than ten. This chain links TRBV7-3 with TRBJ2-7; D is perhaps TRBD1 (5 bases). Germline V gives CDR1 SGHTA, CDR2 FQGTGA. Trimming pared 3 bases from V and 9 bases from J, leaving 15 bases between. CDR3 length: 13 residues. CDR3 nucleotides: TGTGCCAGCAGCTTCCCCTCCCAGGGTTGGCAGTACTTC. The encoded protein is CASSFPSQGWQYF.

This sequence joins TRBV7-4 and TRBJ2-7; D is unclear. This CDR3 region has 15 residues. Trimming shortened V by 5 bases and J by 0 bases, and 14 bases separated the two germline ends. CDR1 and CDR2 from the germline V gene are SGHVT and SQSDAQ. DNA for the CDR3: TGTGCCAGCAGCCTATGGACGTTGAGCTCCTACGAGCAGTACTTC. Translation: CASSLWTLSSYEQYF. Full variable domain (missing parts from reference TRBV7-4 and TRBJ2-7): GAGVSQSPRYKVAKRGRDVALRCDSISGHVTLYWYRQTLGQGSEVLTYSQSDAQRDKSGRPSGRFSAERPERSVSTLKIQRTEQGDSAVYLCASSLWTLSSYEQYFGPGTRLTVT.

At least ten counts were recorded for this clonotype. The rearrangement uses TRBV28 and TRBJ2-5; the D gene is possibly TRBD2 (5 bases). The CDR3 extends over 14 amino acids. The germline V gene has CDR1 MDHEN and CDR2 SYDVKM. V dropped 5 bases and J dropped 1 base, with 11 bases sitting between them. CDR3 loop: CASSPTRAQETQYF. The CDR3 coding sequence is TGTGCCAGCAGTCCAACGCGGGCCCAAGAGACCCAGTACTTC.

This clonotype was seen a handful of times. The chain couples TRBV12-3 or TRBV12-4 to TRBJ2-5, with D perhaps assigned TRBD1 or TRBD2 (5 bases each). V lost 5 bases, J lost 5 bases, and 12 bases lay in between. CDR3 length: 13 residues. The CDR3 nucleotides read TGTGCCAGCAGTGAGCGTGAGGGGGAGACCCAGTACTTC. Its translation: CASSEREGETQYF.

In this sample, this clonotype turned up many times. This chain joins TRBV6-1 and TRBJ2-5; D might be TRBD1 (5 bases). V was trimmed by 5 bases and J by 5 bases, leaving 15 bases between them. The CDR3 runs 14 residues. In germline, CDR1 is MNHNS, CDR2 SASEGT. The CDR3 nucleotides read TGTGCCAGCAGTCAGACAGAGAACATGGAGACCCAGTACTTC. The encoded protein is CASSQTENMETQYF.

The table lists this clonotype with a few counts. The rearrangement uses TRBV29-1 and TRBJ2-1; D ambiguous. Trimming took off 4 bases at V and 4 bases at J, with 5 bases between the two ends. The CDR3 loop spans 11 amino acids. Germline CDR1 is SQVTM and CDR2 is ANQGSEA. This CDR3 reads CSVAGYNEQFF. The CDR3, as DNA: TGCAGCGTTGCCGGTTACAATGAGCAGTTCTTC.

The chain combines TRBV12-3 or TRBV12-4 with TRBJ1-4; D is ambiguous. This CDR3 region has 12 residues. The germline V and J ends were trimmed by 7 bases and 6 bases, with 9 bases remaining between them. The DNA for the CDR3 is TGTGCCAGCACTCTTGGGGATGAAAAACTGTTTTTT. Translated, it gives CASTLGDEKLFF.

This clonotype has ten or more counts. The V gene is TRBV11-2, the J gene TRBJ1-5, with 10 bases identical to TRBD1. V was clipped by 4 bases and J by 3 bases; unmatched bases: 3. The germline V gene has CDR1 SGHAT and CDR2 FQNNGV. The CDR3 is 15 residues long. CDR3 protein: CASSWDRGDNQPQHF. The CDR3 nucleotides are TGTGCCAGCAGCTGGGACAGGGGAGACAATCAGCCCCAGCATTTT.

This chain links TRBV29-1 with TRBJ2-5; unclear D gene. Trimming stripped 6 bases from V and 1 base from J, with 12 bases between. From germline, CDR1 is SQVTM and CDR2 ANQGSEA. The CDR3 is made up of 13 amino acids. The CDR3 region has the DNA TGCAGCGTACGTGGGCGGATCCAAGAGACCCAGTACTTC. Its protein is CSVRGRIQETQYF.

This clonotype has a count of ten or more. This sequence joins TRBV20-1 and TRBJ2-5, with a weak D call TRBD1 (5 bases). V lost 8 bases to trimming and J lost 5 bases, with 15 bases between them. This CDR3 region has 12 residues. The germline V gene has CDR1 DFQATT and CDR2 SNEGSKA (reference sequence). The chain's CDR3 is CSRRGEWETQYF. In DNA form, the CDR3 reads TGCAGTAGAAGGGGCGAGTGGGAGACCCAGTACTTC.

J is TRBJ2-3 and V is TRBV4-1; unclear D gene. With 7 bases removed from V and 1 base from J, the gap between germline ends came to 15 bases. This CDR3 has 15 amino acids. The V gene's germline CDR1 is MGHRA and CDR2 YSYEKL. CDR3 nucleotides: TGCGCCAGCAACCCCCGCGATTGGGGCACAGATACGCAGTATTTT. It yields the protein CASNPRDWGTDTQYF.

This clonotype was recorded at least ten times. CDR3 protein: CASSFGANVLTF. CDR3 bases: TGTGCCAGCAGCTTTGGGGCCAACGTCCTGACTTTC. The chain employs TRBV7-8 and TRBJ2-6; D gene uncertain. Germline-derived CDR1 and CDR2 are SGHVS and FQNEAQ. Trimming removed 3 bases from V and 3 bases from J, with 0 bases in between. CDR3 length: 12 amino acids. Full variable domain (outside the CDR3, taken from reference TRBV7-8 and TRBJ2-6): GAGVSQSPRYKVAKRGQDVALRCDPISGHVSLFWYQQALGQGPEFLTYFQNEAQLDKSGLPSDRFFAERPEGSVSTLKIQRTQQEDSAVYLCASSFGANVLTFGAGSRLTVL.